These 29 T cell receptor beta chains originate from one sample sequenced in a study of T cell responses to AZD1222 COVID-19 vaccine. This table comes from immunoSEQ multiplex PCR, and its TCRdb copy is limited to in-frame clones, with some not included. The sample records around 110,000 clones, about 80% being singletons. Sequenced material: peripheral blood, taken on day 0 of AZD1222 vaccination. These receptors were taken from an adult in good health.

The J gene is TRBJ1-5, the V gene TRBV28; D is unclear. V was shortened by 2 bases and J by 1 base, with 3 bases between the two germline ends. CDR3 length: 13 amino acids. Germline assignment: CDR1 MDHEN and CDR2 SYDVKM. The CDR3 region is CASSLDSNQPQHF. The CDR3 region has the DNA TGTGCCAGCAGTTTAGACAGCAATCAGCCCCAGCATTTT.

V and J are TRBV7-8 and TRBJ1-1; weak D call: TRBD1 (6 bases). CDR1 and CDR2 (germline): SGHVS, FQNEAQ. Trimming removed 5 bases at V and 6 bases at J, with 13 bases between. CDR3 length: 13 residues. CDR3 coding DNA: TGTGCCAGCAGCCTGAACAGGGTCGCTGAAGCTTTCTTT. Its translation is CASSLNRVAEAFF.

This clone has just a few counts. The CDR3 protein is CASSRETGDVGGYTF. The DNA for the CDR3 is TGTGCCAGCTCAAGAGAGACAGGGGACGTTGGTGGCTACACCTTC. V gene TRBV18 combines with J gene TRBJ1-2; 8 bases are a match to TRBD1. The germline V gene encodes CDR1 KGHSH and CDR2 LQKENI. V shed 5 bases and J 7 bases; nucleotides not matched to a gene: 12. The CDR3 length is 15 residues.

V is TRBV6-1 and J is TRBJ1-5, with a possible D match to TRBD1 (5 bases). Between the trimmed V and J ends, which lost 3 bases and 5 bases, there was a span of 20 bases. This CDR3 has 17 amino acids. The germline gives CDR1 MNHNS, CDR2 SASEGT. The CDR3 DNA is TGTGCCAGCAGTGAGAGACCCCAGGGAATTAAGTATCAGCCCCAGCATTTT. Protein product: CASSERPQGIKYQPQHF.

The DNA of the CDR3 is TGCGCCAGCAGTGAGTCGGCGGGAGTTGGGACAGATACGCAGTATTTT. Amino acids: CASSESAGVGTDTQYF. The V call is TRBV10-2, the J call TRBJ2-3; the match to TRBD2 covers 7 bases. With V trimmed by 0 bases and J by 3 bases, 6 bases remained unmatched. CDR1 is WSHSY and CDR2 is SAAADI in the germline V gene. The CDR3 contains 16 residues.

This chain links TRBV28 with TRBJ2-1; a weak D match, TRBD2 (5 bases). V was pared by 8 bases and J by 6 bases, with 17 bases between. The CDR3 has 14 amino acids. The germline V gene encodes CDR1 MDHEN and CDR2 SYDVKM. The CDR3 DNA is TGTGCCAGCCGGGGATACCGGAACCCCAATGAGCAGTTCTTC. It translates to CASRGYRNPNEQFF. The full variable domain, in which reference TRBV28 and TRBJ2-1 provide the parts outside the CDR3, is DVKVTQSSRYLVKRTGEKVFLECVQDMDHENMFWYRQDPGLGLRLIYFSYDVKMKEKGDIPEGYSVSREKKERFSLILESASTNQTSMYLCASRGYRNPNEQFFGPGTRLTVL.

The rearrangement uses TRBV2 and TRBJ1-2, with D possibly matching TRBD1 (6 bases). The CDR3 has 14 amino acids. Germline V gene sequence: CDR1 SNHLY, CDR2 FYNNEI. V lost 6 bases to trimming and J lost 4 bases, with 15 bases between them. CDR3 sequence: CASSQDSQIYGYTF. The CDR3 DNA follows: TGTGCCAGCAGCCAGGACAGCCAAATCTATGGCTACACCTTC.

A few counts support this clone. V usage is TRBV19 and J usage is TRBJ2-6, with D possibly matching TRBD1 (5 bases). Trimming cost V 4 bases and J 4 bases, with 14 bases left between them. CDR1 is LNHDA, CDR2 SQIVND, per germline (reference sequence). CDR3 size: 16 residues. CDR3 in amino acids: CASSSSQGNGANVLTF. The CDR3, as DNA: TGTGCCAGTAGTAGCTCTCAGGGTAACGGGGCCAACGTCCTGACTTTC.

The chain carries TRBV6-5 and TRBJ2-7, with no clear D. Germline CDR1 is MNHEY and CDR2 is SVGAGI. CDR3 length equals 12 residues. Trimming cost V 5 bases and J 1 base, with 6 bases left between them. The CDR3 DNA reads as TGTGCCAGCAGTCCCAATTCCTACGAGCAGTACTTC. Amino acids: CASSPNSYEQYF.

CDR3 bases: TGCGCCAGCAGCCAAGGCCTAGCGGGGGGGCCAACAGAGACCCAGTACTTC. Protein sequence: CASSQGLAGGPTETQYF. The V and J genes are TRBV4-1 and TRBJ2-5; 12 nucleotides agree with TRBD2. V gave up 1 base and J gave up 4 bases; unmatched junction bases: 7. The CDR3 is 17 residues long. CDR1 is MGHRA and CDR2 is YSYEKL in the germline V gene.

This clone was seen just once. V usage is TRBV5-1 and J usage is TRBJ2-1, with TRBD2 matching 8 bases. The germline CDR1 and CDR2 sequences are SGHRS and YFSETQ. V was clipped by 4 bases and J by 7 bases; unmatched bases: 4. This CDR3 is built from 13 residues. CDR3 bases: TGCGCCAGCAGCATTGGACTAGCAAATGAGCAGTTCTTC. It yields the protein CASSIGLANEQFF.

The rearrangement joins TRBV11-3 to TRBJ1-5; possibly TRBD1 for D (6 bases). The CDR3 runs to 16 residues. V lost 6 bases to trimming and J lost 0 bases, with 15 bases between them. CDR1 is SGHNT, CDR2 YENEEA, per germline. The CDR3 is CASRYLHRDSNQPQHF. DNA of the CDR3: TGTGCCAGCAGATACCTCCACAGGGATAGCAATCAGCCCCAGCATTTT.

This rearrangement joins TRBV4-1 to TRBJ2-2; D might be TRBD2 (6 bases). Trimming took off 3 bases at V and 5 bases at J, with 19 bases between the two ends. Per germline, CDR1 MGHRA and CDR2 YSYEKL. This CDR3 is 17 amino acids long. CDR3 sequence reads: CASSHHRGGQGTGELFF. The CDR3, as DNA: TGCGCCAGCAGCCACCATAGAGGAGGGCAGGGTACCGGGGAGCTGTTTTTT.

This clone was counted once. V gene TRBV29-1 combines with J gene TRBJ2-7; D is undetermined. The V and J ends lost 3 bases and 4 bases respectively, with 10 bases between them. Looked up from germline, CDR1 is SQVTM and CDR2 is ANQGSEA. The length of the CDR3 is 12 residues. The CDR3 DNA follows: TGCAGCGTTGAGTCGAAGGATTACGAGCAGTACTTC. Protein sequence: CSVESKDYEQYF.

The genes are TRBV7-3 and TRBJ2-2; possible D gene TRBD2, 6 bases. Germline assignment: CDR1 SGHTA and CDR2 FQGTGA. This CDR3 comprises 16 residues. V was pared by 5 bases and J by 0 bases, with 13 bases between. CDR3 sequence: CASSHLWGANTGELFF. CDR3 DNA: TGTGCCAGCAGCCACTTGTGGGGGGCGAACACCGGGGAGCTGTTTTTT. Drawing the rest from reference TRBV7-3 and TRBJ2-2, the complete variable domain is GAGVSQTPSNKVTEKGKYVELRCDPISGHTALYWYRQSLGQGPEFLIYFQGTGAADDSGLPNDRFFAVRPEGSVSTLKIQRTERGDSAVYLCASSHLWGANTGELFFGEGSRLTVL.

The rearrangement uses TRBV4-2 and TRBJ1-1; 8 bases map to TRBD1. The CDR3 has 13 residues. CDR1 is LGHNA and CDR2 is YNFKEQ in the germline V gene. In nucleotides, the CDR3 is TGTTTTGAGGAGGACAGGGCTAACACTGAAGCTTTCTTT. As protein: CFEEDRANTEAFF.

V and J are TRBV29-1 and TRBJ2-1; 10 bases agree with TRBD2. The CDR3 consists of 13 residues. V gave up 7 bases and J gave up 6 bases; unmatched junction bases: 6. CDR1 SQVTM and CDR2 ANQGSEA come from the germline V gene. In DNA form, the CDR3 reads TGCAGCGCTTGGACTAGCGGAGGCAATGAGCAGTTCTTC. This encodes CSAWTSGGNEQFF.

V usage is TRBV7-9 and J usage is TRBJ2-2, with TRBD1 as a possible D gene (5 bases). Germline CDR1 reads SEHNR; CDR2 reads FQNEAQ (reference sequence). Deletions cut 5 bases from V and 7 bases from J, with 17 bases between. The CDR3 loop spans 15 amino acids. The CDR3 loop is CASSAELQGNGELFF. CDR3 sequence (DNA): TGTGCCAGCAGCGCAGAACTGCAGGGTAACGGGGAGCTGTTTTTT.

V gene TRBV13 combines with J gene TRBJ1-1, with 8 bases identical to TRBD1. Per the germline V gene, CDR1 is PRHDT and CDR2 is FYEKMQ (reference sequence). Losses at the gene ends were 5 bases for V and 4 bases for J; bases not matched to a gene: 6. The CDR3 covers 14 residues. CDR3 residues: CASSRYTGGTEAFF. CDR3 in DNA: TGTGCCAGCAGCAGATATACAGGGGGCACTGAAGCTTTCTTT.

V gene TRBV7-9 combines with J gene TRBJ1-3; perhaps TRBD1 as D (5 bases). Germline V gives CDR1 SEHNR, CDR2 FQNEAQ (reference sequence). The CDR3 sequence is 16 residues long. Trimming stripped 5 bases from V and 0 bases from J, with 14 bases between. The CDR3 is CASSPPGRSSGNTIYF. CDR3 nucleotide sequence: TGTGCCAGCAGCCCTCCGGGACGGAGCTCTGGAAACACCATATATTTT. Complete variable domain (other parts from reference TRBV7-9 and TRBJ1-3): DTGVSQNPRHKITKRGQNVTFRCDPISEHNRLYWYRQTLGQGPEFLTYFQNEAQLEKSRLLSDRFSAERPKGSFSTLEIQRTEQGDSAMYLCASSPPGRSSGNTIYFGEGSWLTVV.

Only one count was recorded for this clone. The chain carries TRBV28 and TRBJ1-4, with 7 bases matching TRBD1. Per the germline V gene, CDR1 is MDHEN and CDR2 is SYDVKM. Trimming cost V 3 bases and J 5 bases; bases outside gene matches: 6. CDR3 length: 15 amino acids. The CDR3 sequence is CASSLGQQPNEKLFF. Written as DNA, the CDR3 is TGTGCCAGCAGTTTGGGACAGCAACCAAATGAAAAACTGTTTTTT.

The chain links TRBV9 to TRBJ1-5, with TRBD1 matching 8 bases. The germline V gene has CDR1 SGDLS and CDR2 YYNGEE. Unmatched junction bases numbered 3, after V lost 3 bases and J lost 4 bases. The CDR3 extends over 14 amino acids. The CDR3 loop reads CASSADRGNQPQHF. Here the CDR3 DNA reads TGTGCCAGCAGCGCCGACAGGGGAAATCAGCCCCAGCATTTT.

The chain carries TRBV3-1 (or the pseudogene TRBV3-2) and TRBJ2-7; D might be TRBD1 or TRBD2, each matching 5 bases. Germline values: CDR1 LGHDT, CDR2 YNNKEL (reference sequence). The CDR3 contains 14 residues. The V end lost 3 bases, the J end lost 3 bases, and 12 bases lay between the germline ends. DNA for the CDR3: TGTGCCAGCAGCCAGGGGGATTCCCTCTACGAGCAGTACTTC. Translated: CASSQGDSLYEQYF.

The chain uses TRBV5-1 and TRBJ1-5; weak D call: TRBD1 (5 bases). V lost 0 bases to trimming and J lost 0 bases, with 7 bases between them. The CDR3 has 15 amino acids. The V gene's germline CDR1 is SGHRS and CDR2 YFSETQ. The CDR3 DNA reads TGCGCCAGCAGCTTGGGGGGCTATAGCAATCAGCCCCAGCATTTT. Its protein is CASSLGGYSNQPQHF.

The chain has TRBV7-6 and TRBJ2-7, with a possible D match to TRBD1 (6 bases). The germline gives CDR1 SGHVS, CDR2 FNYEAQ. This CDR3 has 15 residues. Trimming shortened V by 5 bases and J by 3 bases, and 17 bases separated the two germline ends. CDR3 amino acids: CASSPTRDKYYEQYF. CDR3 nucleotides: TGTGCCAGCAGCCCAACTAGGGACAAATACTACGAGCAGTACTTC.

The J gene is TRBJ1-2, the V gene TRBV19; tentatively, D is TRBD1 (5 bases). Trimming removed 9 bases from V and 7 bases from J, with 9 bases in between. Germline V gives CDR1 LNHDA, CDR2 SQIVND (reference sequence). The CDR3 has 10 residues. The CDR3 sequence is CASRGVGYTF. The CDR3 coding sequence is TGTGCCAGCCGGGGCGTTGGCTACACCTTC.

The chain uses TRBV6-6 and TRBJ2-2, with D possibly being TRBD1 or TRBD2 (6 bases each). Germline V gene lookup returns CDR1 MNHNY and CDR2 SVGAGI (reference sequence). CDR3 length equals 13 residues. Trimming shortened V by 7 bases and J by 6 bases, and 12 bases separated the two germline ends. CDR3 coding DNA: TGTGCCAGCACTGTAGGGGGGCCCGGGGAGCTGTTTTTT. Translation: CASTVGGPGELFF.

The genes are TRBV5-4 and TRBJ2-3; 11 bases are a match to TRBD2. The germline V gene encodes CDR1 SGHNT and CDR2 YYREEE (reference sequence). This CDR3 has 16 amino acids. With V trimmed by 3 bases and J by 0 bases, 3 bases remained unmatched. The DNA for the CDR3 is TGTGCCAGCAGCTACCGACTAGCGGGAAGCACAGATACGCAGTATTTT. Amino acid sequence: CASSYRLAGSTDTQYF. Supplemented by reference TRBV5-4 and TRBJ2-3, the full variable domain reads ETGVTQSPTHLIKTRGQQVTLRCSSQSGHNTVSWYQQALGQGPQFIFQYYREEENGRGNFPPRFSGLQFPNYSSELNVNALELDDSALYLCASSYRLAGSTDTQYFGPGTRLTVL.

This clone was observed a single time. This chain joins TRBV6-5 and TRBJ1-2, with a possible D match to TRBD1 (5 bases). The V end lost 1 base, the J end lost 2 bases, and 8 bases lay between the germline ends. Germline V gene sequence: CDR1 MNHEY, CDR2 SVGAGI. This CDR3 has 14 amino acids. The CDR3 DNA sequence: TGTGCCAGCAGTTACTTGACAGCGAACTATGGCTACACCTTC. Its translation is CASSYLTANYGYTF.